This paragraph covers one T cell receptor beta chain sequence. Its antigen is as yet unknown. The record originates from a study of PD-1 blockade in mismatch repair-deficient tumors. Study-wide findings and caveats: Tumor-resident clones, often absent from pretreatment blood, expanded after pembrolizumab and then contracted.

PCR or immunohistochemistry showed mismatch repair deficiency in every enrolled patient. TCRs were sequenced from a few patients responding to pembrolizumab. This table comes from immunoSEQ multiplex PCR, and its TCRdb copy is limited to in-frame clones, with some not included. The table lists under 85,000 clones, more than 75% of them singletons. Germline V lookup: CDR1 ENHRY, CDR2 SYGVKD. V dropped 3 bases and J dropped 2 bases, with 20 bases sitting between them. This CDR3 has 17 amino acids. The sample in question was peripheral blood, obtained 2 weeks after starting pembrolizumab. The clonotype originates from an adult with mismatch repair-deficient cancer. The V and J genes are TRBV10-3 and TRBJ2-7; unclear D gene. CDR3 in amino acids: CAISDSPGGPVTYEQYF. CDR3 sequence (DNA): TGTGCCATCAGTGATTCACCCGGTGGGCCCGTAACCTACGAGCAGTACTTC.